This T cell receptor (beta chain) was recorded in a study of T cells in Graves' hyperthyroidism and ophthalmopathy. Study findings and constraints: Ophthalmopathy cases were set apart from stable hyperthyroidism by a 13 V-J model.

Amplification targeted TCR beta CDR3 regions from RNA transcripts. With the HTBI primer set, the TCR CDR3 went through a first round of RT-PCR. TCRdb reprocessed the multiplex PCR reads via MiXCR and lists one record per CDR3 protein. The table shows about 560,000 distinct CDR3 sequences, with roughly a sixth occurring only once. This CDR3 is 13 amino acids long. CDR1 and CDR2 (germline): KGHSH, LQKENI. Details on this clonotype: Its antigen is undetermined. Possible read error: a much larger clone is one base away.

This chain joins TRBV18 and TRBJ2-5; D uncertain. Source material: blood. The sequence came from a woman between 18 and 29 years old with Graves' hyperthyroidism. The CDR3 sequence is CASSATVQETLYF. CDR3 coding DNA: TGTGCCAGCTCGGCGACGGTCCAAGAGACCCTGTACTTC.